This T cell receptor beta chain was captured in a study of monozygotic twins with inflammatory bowel disease. Investigators made cDNA in eight separate reactions per sample. From its re-call of the 5' RACE reads, TCRdb lists each CDR3 protein once, without DNA. This sample's clone table lists about 140,000 distinct CDR3 sequences. Germline values: CDR1 SNHLY, CDR2 FYNNEI. The CDR3 runs to 12 residues. Whole blood, unsorted for T cells, was the source of total RNA. The sequence derives from a human donor with ulcerative colitis or Crohn's disease, or a healthy co-twin of an affected twin (not recorded which). The chain has TRBV2 and TRBJ2-5; TCRdb's D gene call, TRBD1, goes unchecked for lack of DNA. The specimen was blood. CDR3 amino acids: CAIGTPGETQYF.